Listed here are 19 T cell receptor beta chains from one sample, sequenced in a study of shared clonotypes between healthy human individuals. Only in-frame clones appear in the TCRdb table, and some are missing; sequencing was by immunoSEQ multiplex PCR. The repertoire has some 580,000 clones, around 97% of them found once; the top ten carry about 0.06%. Sequenced material: naive CD4+ T cells sorted from blood. Subset noted: CD45RA+ positively selected. Receptor source: a woman aged 25-40 years in good health.

The V and J genes are TRBV7-9 and TRBJ2-3; 8 bases line up with TRBD1. V lost 3 bases and J lost 4; bases outside the gene matches: 6. CDR3 length: 15 residues. Germline V lookup: CDR1 SEHNR, CDR2 FQNEAQ (reference sequence). CDR3 in DNA: TGTGCCAGCAGCTTCGGACAGGGAATGGCAGATACGCAGTATTTT. Translation gives CASSFGQGMADTQYF.

The chain couples TRBV6-1 to TRBJ2-1; D perhaps matches TRBD2 (6 bases). Trimming pared 4 bases from V and 1 base from J, leaving 14 bases between. The CDR3 totals 16 residues. CDR1 and CDR2 (germline): MNHNS, SASEGT. Here the CDR3 reads CASSAMRGGSYNEQFF. The DNA of the CDR3 is TGTGCCAGCAGTGCCATGCGGGGAGGATCCTACAATGAGCAGTTCTTC.

The chain has TRBV6-1 and TRBJ2-5; a weak D match, TRBD2 (6 bases). This CDR3 is built from 17 residues. CDR1 is MNHNS and CDR2 is SASEGT in the germline V gene. Trimming removed 1 base at V and 4 bases at J, with 19 bases between. The chain's CDR3 is CASSEEEGLRARETQYF. The CDR3 nucleotides read TGTGCCAGCAGTGAAGAGGAGGGCTTGCGAGCAAGAGAGACCCAGTACTTC.

The genes are TRBV19 and TRBJ2-1; perhaps TRBD2 as D (5 bases). Germline V gene lookup returns CDR1 LNHDA and CDR2 SQIVND (reference sequence). V lost 5 bases and J lost 5, with 19 bases in between. CDR3 size: 16 residues. Here the CDR3 DNA reads TGTGCCAGTAGTGCCCCGGGGAGTCGCCGTGACAATGAGCAGTTCTTC. Translated, it gives CASSAPGSRRDNEQFF.

In nucleotides, the CDR3 is TGTGCCAGCAGTGAAGTGAGTGGTTCAAGCACAGATACGCAGTATTTT. This gives the protein CASSEVSGSSTDTQYF. The chain carries TRBV6-1 and TRBJ2-3; the D is unclear. V lost 1 base to trimming and J lost 0 bases, with 11 bases between them. The length of the CDR3 is 16 residues. Germline V gene sequence: CDR1 MNHNS, CDR2 SASEGT.

J is TRBJ2-7 and V is TRBV5-1; D perhaps matches TRBD1 (5 bases). With 5 bases removed from V and 2 bases from J, the gap between germline ends came to 17 bases. The germline gives CDR1 SGHRS, CDR2 YFSETQ. This CDR3 contains 15 residues. The CDR3 protein is CASRSPTDRPYEQYF. The CDR3 DNA is TGCGCCAGCAGAAGCCCCACCGACAGACCCTACGAGCAGTACTTC.

The chain has TRBV7-9 and TRBJ2-1; TRBD1 agrees at 11 bases. The CDR3 consists of 16 residues. After removal of 4 bases from V and 8 bases from J, the junction contained 10 bases not matched to a gene. In germline, CDR1 is SEHNR, CDR2 FQNEAQ (reference sequence). CDR3 region: CASSSNTGQGGHEQFF. For the CDR3, the DNA is TGTGCCAGCAGCTCCAACACGGGACAGGGGGGCCATGAGCAGTTCTTC.

The chain links TRBV27 to TRBJ2-3, with D possibly TRBD2 on 7 matching bases. Germline values: CDR1 MNHEY, CDR2 SMNVEV (reference sequence). V was shortened by 2 bases and J by 9 bases, with 15 bases between the two germline ends. The CDR3 is 14 residues long. The CDR3 DNA sequence: TGTGCCAGCAGTTTAAGGGGGGGGGCAAACACGCAGTATTTT. Amino acid sequence: CASSLRGGANTQYF.

The chain couples TRBV18 to TRBJ2-1; no definite D call. V shed 3 bases and J shed 0 bases, with 12 bases lying between them. The CDR3 spans 16 residues. CDR1 and CDR2 (germline): KGHSH, LQKENI. CDR3 loop: CASSPLGGSSYNEQFF. As DNA, the CDR3 is TGTGCCAGCTCACCCCTAGGCGGAAGCTCCTACAATGAGCAGTTCTTC. The full variable domain, rest sourced from reference TRBV18 and TRBJ2-1, is NAGVMQNPRHLVRRRGQEARLRCSPMKGHSHVYWYRQLPEEGLKFMVYLQKENIIDESGMPKERFSAEFPKEGPSILRIQQVVRGDSAAYFCASSPLGGSSYNEQFFGPGTRLTVL.

The chain has TRBV27 and TRBJ2-1, with a possible D match to TRBD2 (5 bases). The CDR3 has 17 residues. Germline V gene sequence: CDR1 MNHEY, CDR2 SMNVEV (reference sequence). The ends were cut back, 1 base at V and 0 bases at J, with 13 bases in the middle. The CDR3 here is CASSLLGSVNSYNEQFF. CDR3 DNA: TGTGCCAGCAGTTTATTGGGTAGCGTAAACTCCTACAATGAGCAGTTCTTC.

To note about this clone: Other DNA sequences in the same sample also yield this CDR3. The CDR3 region is CASSHGTRYSNQPQHF. Here the CDR3 DNA reads TGTGCCAGCAGCCACGGGACACGCTATAGCAATCAGCCCCAGCATTTT. This chain links TRBV28 with TRBJ1-5; the D gene is possibly TRBD1 (6 bases). Trimming removed 6 bases at V and 0 bases at J, with 15 bases between. The CDR3 spans 16 residues. CDR1 and CDR2 (germline): MDHEN, SYDVKM.

The chain joins TRBV2 to TRBJ2-1; 15 bases fit TRBD2. J lost 9 bases, V lost 5 bases, and 5 bases had no gene match. Per germline, CDR1 SNHLY and CDR2 FYNNEI. The CDR3 totals 15 residues. The CDR3 region is CASSQGLAGGLEQFF. The DNA for the CDR3 is TGTGCCAGCAGTCAAGGACTAGCGGGAGGGCTTGAGCAGTTCTTC.

The chain employs TRBV5-4 and TRBJ2-7, with no clear D. This CDR3 is 15 amino acids long. Germline values: CDR1 SGHNT, CDR2 YYREEE (reference sequence). V gave up 0 bases and J gave up 0 bases, with 10 bases separating them. In nucleotides, the CDR3 is TGTGCCAGCAGCTTGGACCCCTCCAGCTCCTACGAGCAGTACTTC. The encoded protein is CASSLDPSSSYEQYF.

Comment on this clone: The sample has other DNA sequences that encode this CDR3 too. The chain carries TRBV28 and TRBJ2-5, with unresolved D. This CDR3 comprises 14 residues. Between the trimmed V and J ends, which lost 0 bases and 1 base, there was a span of 6 bases. Germline CDR1 reads MDHEN; CDR2 reads SYDVKM. In DNA, the CDR3 is TGTGCCAGCAGTTTATGGGGGTCCCAAGAGACCCAGTACTTC. It specifies CASSLWGSQETQYF.

The chain has TRBV7-2 and TRBJ2-3; no clear D gene. V lost 3 bases to trimming and J lost 2 bases, with 6 bases between them. The CDR3 has 13 amino acids. Germline CDR1 and CDR2: SGHTA and FQGNSA. For the CDR3, the DNA is TGTGCCAGCAGCTTGGGTCACACAGATACGCAGTATTTT. Amino acids: CASSLGHTDTQYF.

The chain is built from TRBV6-1 and TRBJ2-1; 9 nucleotides match TRBD1. V dropped 0 bases and J dropped 5; count of bases not matched to a gene: 11. CDR3 length equals 18 residues. Germline CDR1 MNHNS, CDR2 SASEGT. In DNA form, the CDR3 reads TGTGCCAGCAGTGAAGCTCGGGACAGGGTATCTCGGCACAATGAGCAGTTCTTC. As protein: CASSEARDRVSRHNEQFF.

The gene calls are TRBV6-6 and TRBJ1-3; 7 positions agree with TRBD1. Trimming cost V 5 bases and J 0 bases; bases outside gene matches: 7. Germline CDR1 is MNHNY and CDR2 is SVGAGI (reference sequence). This CDR3 spans 16 amino acids. CDR3 in DNA: TGTGCCAGCAGTAACCCGGGACAGCCCTCTGGAAACACCATATATTTT. It codes for CASSNPGQPSGNTIYF.

The chain uses TRBV28 and TRBJ1-2; D unclear. The CDR3 is 14 amino acids. CDR1 MDHEN and CDR2 SYDVKM come from the germline V gene. Between the trimmed V and J ends, which lost 7 bases and 6 bases, there was a span of 18 bases. CDR3 region: CASIPQGEVHGYTF. CDR3 DNA: TGTGCCAGCATTCCTCAAGGTGAAGTTCATGGCTACACCTTC.

As concerns this clone: This sample also contains other DNA sequences that code for the same CDR3. This chain joins TRBV28 and TRBJ1-1; D is ambiguous. The V end lost 9 bases, the J end lost 2 bases, and 7 bases lay between the germline ends. The CDR3 is 11 amino acids. The germline gives CDR1 MDHEN, CDR2 SYDVKM. The CDR3 reads CASTSNTEAFF. Written as DNA, the CDR3 is TGTGCCAGTACAAGCAACACTGAAGCTTTCTTT.